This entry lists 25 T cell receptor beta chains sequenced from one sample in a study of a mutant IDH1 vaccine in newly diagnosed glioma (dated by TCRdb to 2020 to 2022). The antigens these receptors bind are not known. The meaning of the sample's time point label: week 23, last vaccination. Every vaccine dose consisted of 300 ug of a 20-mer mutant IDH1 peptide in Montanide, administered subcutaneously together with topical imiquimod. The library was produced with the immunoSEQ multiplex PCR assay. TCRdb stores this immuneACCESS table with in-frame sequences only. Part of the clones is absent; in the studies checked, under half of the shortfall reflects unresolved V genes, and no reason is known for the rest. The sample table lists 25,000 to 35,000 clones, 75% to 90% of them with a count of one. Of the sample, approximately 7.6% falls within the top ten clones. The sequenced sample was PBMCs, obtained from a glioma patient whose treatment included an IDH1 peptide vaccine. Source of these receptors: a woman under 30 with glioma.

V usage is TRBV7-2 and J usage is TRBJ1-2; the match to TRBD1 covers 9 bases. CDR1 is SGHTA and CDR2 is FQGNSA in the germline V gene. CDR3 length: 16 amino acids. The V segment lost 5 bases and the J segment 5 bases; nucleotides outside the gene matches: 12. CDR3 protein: CASSPMTGTGLYGYTF. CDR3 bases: TGTGCCAGCAGCCCGATGACCGGGACAGGGCTTTATGGCTACACCTTC.

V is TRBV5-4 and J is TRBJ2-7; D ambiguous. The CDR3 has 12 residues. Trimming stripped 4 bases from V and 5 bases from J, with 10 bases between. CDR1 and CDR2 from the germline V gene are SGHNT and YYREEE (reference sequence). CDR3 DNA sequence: TGTGCCAGCAGCAAGGAGCTCGACGAGCAGTACTTC. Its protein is CASSKELDEQYF. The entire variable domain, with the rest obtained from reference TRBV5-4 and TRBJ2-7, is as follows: ETGVTQSPTHLIKTRGQQVTLRCSSQSGHNTVSWYQQALGQGPQFIFQYYREEENGRGNFPPRFSGLQFPNYSSELNVNALELDDSALYLCASSKELDEQYFGPGTRLTVT.

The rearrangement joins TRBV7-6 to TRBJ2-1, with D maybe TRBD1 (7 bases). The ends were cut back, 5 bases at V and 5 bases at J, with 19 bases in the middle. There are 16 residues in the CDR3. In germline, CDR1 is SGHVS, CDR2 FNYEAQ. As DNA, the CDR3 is TGTGCCAGCAGCCCTAGCCAGGGGGGCGCCCACAATGAGCAGTTCTTC. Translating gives CASSPSQGGAHNEQFF.

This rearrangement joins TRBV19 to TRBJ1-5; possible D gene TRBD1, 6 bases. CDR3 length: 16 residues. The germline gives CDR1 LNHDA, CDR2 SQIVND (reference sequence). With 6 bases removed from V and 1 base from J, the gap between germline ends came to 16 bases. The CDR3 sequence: CASRTTGLNSNQPQHF. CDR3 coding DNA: TGTGCCAGTAGAACAACAGGGTTGAACAGCAATCAGCCCCAGCATTTT.

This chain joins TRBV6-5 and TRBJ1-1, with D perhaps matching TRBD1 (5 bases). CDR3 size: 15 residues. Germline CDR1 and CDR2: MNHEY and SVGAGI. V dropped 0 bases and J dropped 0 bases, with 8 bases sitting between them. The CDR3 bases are TGTGCCAGCAGTTACTCCAGACAGCTGAACACTGAAGCTTTCTTT. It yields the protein CASSYSRQLNTEAFF.

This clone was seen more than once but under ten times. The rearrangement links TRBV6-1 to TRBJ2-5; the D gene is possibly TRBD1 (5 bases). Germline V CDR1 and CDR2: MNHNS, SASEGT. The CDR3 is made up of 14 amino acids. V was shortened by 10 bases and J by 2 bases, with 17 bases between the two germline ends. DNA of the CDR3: TGTGCCACCAGATTCTGGGGCCTACAAGAGACCCAGTACTTC. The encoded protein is CATRFWGLQETQYF.

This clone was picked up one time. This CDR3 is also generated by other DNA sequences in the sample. CDR3 region: CASSVDSGGQETQYF. The CDR3 DNA follows: TGTGCCAGCAGCGTTGATAGCGGGGGCCAAGAGACCCAGTACTTC. V usage is TRBV9 and J usage is TRBJ2-5; 9 nucleotides align to TRBD2. Germline V gene sequence: CDR1 SGDLS, CDR2 YYNGEE. V was clipped by 2 bases and J by 1 base; unmatched bases: 3. CDR3 length: 15 residues.

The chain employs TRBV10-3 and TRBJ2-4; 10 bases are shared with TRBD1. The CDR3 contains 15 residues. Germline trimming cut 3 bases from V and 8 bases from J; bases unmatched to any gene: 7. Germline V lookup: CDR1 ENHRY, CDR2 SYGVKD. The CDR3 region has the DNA TGTGCCATCAGTGAAGGGGACAGGGGTCCCGACATTCAGTACTTC. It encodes CAISEGDRGPDIQYF.

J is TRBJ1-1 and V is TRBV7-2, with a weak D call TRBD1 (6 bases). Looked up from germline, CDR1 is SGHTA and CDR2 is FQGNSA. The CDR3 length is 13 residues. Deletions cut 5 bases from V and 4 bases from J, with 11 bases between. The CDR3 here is CASSNTGSTEAFF. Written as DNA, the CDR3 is TGTGCCAGCAGCAATACAGGGAGCACTGAAGCTTTCTTT.

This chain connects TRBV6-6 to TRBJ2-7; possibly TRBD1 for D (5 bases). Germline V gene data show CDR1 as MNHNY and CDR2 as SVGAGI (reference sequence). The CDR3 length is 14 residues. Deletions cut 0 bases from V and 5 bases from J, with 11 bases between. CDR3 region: CASSYSEGVDEQYF. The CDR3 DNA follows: TGTGCCAGCAGTTACTCTGAAGGGGTGGACGAGCAGTACTTC.

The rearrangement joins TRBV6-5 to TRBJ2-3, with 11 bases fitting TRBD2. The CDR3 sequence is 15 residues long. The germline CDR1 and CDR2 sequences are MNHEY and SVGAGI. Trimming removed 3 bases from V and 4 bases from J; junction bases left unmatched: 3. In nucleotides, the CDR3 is TGTGCCAGCAGTTATGTAGCGGGGGGGCCAGATACGCAGTATTTT. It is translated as CASSYVAGGPDTQYF.

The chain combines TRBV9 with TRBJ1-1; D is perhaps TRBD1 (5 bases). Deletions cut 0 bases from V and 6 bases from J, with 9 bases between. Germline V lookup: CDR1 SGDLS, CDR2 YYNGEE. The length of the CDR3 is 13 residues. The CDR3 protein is CASSVGGYAEAFF. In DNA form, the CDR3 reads TGTGCCAGCAGCGTAGGGGGGTACGCTGAAGCTTTCTTT.

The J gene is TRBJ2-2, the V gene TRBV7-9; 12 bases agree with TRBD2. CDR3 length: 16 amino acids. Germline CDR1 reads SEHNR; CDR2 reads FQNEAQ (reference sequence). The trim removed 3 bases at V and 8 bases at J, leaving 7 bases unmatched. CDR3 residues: CASSLTTSGSKGELFF. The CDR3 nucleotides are TGTGCCAGCAGCTTGACGACTAGCGGGAGTAAAGGGGAGCTGTTTTTT.

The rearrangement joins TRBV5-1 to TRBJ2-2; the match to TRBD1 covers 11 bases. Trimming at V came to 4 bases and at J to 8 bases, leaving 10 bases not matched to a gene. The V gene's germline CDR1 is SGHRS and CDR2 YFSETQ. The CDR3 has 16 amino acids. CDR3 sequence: CASSEDRGPLEGELFF. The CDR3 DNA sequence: TGCGCCAGCAGCGAGGACAGGGGGCCCCTTGAAGGGGAGCTGTTTTTT.

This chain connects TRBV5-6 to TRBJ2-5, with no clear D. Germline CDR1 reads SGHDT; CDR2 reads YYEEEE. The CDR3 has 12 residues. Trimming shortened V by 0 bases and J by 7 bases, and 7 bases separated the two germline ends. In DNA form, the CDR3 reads TGTGCCAGCAGCTTGGGATCTGGGACCCAGTACTTC. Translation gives CASSLGSGTQYF.

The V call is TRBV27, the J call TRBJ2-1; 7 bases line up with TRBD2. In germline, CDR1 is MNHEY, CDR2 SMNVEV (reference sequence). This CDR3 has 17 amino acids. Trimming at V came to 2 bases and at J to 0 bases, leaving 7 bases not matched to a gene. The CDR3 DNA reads TGTGCCAGCAGTTTACGCCTAGCGGAAAGCTCCTACAATGAGCAGTTCTTC. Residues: CASSLRLAESSYNEQFF.

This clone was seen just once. DNA of the CDR3: TGTGCCAGCAGCTTAAACATCATCTACGAGCAGTACTTC. This translates into CASSLNIIYEQYF. The chain has TRBV7-9 and TRBJ2-7; D remains unclear. Germline CDR1 SEHNR, CDR2 FQNEAQ (reference sequence). The CDR3 is 13 residues long. Trimming took off 2 bases at V and 3 bases at J, with 8 bases between the two ends.

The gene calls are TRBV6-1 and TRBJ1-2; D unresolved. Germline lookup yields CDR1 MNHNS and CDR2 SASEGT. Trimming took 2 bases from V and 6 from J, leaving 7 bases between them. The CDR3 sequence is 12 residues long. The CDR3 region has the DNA TGTGCCAGCAGTGAACTATTGGATGGCTACACCTTC. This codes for CASSELLDGYTF.

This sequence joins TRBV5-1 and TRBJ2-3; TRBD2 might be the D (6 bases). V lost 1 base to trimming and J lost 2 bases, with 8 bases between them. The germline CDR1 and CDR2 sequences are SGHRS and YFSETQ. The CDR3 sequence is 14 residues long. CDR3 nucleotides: TGCGCCAGCAGCTTGTGGGGGGTCACAGATACGCAGTATTTT. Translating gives CASSLWGVTDTQYF.

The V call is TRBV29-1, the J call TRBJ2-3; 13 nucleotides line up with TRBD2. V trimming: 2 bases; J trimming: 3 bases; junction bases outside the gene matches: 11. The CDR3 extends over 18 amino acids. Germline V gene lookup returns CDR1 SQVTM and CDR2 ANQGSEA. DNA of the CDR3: TGCAGCGTTGAAACACTAGCGGGAGGGACCCTTAGGACAGATACGCAGTATTTT. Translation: CSVETLAGGTLRTDTQYF.

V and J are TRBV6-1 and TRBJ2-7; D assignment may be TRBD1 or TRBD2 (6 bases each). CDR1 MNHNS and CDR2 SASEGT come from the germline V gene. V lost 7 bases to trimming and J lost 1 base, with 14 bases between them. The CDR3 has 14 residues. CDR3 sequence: CASTKGGSSYEQYF. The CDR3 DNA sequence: TGTGCCAGCACGAAGGGGGGAAGTTCCTACGAGCAGTACTTC.

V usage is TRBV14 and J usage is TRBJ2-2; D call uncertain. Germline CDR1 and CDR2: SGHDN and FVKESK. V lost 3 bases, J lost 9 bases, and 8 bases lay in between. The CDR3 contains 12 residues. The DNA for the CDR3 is TGTGCCAGCAGCCAGCTAGGAAGGGAGCTGTTTTTT. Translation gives CASSQLGRELFF.

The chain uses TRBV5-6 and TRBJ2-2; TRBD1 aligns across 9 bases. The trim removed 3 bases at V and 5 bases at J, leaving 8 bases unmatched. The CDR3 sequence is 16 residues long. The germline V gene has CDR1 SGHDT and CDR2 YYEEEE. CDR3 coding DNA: TGTGCCAGCAGCTCACTGGGACAGGGAGGGACCGGGGAGCTGTTTTTT. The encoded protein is CASSSLGQGGTGELFF.

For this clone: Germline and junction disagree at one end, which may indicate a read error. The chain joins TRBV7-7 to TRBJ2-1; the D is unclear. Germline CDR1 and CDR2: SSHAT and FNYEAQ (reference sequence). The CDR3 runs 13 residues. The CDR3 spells CASSLSGGYEQFF. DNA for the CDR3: TGTGCTAGCAGCTTGTCAGGTGGTTATGAGCAGTTCTTC.

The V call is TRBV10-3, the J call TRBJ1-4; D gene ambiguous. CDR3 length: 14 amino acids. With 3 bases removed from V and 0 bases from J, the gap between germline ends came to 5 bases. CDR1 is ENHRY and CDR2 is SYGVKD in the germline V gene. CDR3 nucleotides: TGTGCCATCAGTGAAGGATCAACTAATGAAAAACTGTTTTTT. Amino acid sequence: CAISEGSTNEKLFF.